This T cell receptor (beta chain) derives from a study of T-cell memory formation after mild COVID-19. Study-level results: Second-wave clones reaching peak frequency on day 37 lacked confirmed SARS-CoV-2 specificity. Contracting CD4+ clones lay largely in CM and EM, with CD8+ ones residing in EMRA. While clones contracting from day 15 to 85 were balanced between CD4 and CD8, later expanders leaned CD4+.

This clonotype was seen only a few times. Its antigen is still unknown. Constant-segment primers and 5'RACE yielded cDNA libraries for TCR alpha and TCR beta, each carrying sample barcodes and UMIs. MiXCR, applied by TCRdb to the 5' RACE reads, yields one record per CDR3 protein. The table shows 250,000 to 300,000 distinct CDR3 sequences, with 15% occurring only once. The sample consisted of PBMCs or a T cell subset sorted from them (not recorded which). This sequence was found in a man between 18 and 35 years old who had mild COVID-19 (a few samples of this study predate the infection). Cell type and time point are not known.

The CDR3 DNA sequence: TGTGCCAGCAGCGTAGTCGGTAGGGACCAAGAGACCCAGTACTTC. Translating it yields CASSVVGRDQETQYF. The genes are TRBV9 and TRBJ2-5; D not resolved. Germline V CDR1 and CDR2: SGDLS, YYNGEE. This CDR3 region has 15 residues. With 0 bases removed from V and 0 bases from J, the gap between germline ends came to 9 bases.